This T cell receptor beta chain came from a study of radiation and T cells in renal cell carcinoma. Broader study findings: Pretreatment tumor biopsies were lacking, so baseline clonotypes are unknown. Top tumor clonotypes rose in blood 2 weeks post-radiation, then contracted.

Sequencing was performed with immunoSEQ multiplex PCR; in TCRdb, only in-frame clones are kept and a portion is missing. The sample shows about 60,000 clones, around 76% of them seen only once. The V gene's germline CDR1 is MNHEY and CDR2 SMNVEV (reference sequence). The V gene lost 8 bases and the J gene lost 7 bases, with 15 bases spanning the gap. CDR3 length equals 13 residues. Sample time point: blood 2 weeks post-SBRT. The treatment denotes: 15 Gy SBRT to primary tumor, nephrectomy 4 weeks later. Radiation-treated patients gave blood at baseline, week 2 and week 4. For this clone: Antigen unknown.

The source is a man in his 60s with renal cell carcinoma. The starting material was blood, obtained from a patient whose treatment included radiotherapy and nephrectomy. The V and J genes are TRBV27 and TRBJ2-1; a possible D gene is TRBD2 (6 bases). The CDR3 DNA reads as TGTGCCAGCTCATGGGGAGGAGATAATGAGCAGTTCTTC. Encoded protein: CASSWGGDNEQFF.